Listed below are T cell receptor beta chains from one sample, sequenced in a study of read filtering for tumor transcriptome and immune sequencing. TCRdb re-derived calls from the reads in MiXCR, one entry per CDR3 protein. Of more than 30,000 distinct CDR3 sequences in the sample, about an eighth were seen once. Input material: a population of CD138-negative cells sorted from bone marrow. Receptors were obtained from a donor at least 40 years old with multiple myeloma. Each CDR3 is given with its conserved first and last residue. Fields, in order: clone size, J gene, D gene, V gene, CDR3 DNA, CDR3 protein. A D gene is named only where the DNA matches it firmly. Clone size, where shown, is once, few, many, or a class for clones that have expanded.

clone_size: few; j_call: TRBJ2-7; d_call: -; v_call: TRBV5-1; cdr3_nt: TGCGCCAGCAACTCGGGGGCCTCCTACGAGCAGTACTTC; cdr3_aa: CASNSGASYEQYF
clone_size: -; j_call: TRBJ2-1; d_call: -; v_call: TRBV19; cdr3_nt: TGTGCCAGTAGTATATTTAGCGCGGGGGCGTTCTACAATGAGCAGTTCTTC; cdr3_aa: CASSIFSAGAFYNEQFF
clone_size: many; j_call: TRBJ1-5; d_call: -; v_call: TRBV23-1; cdr3_nt: TGCGCCAGCACCCCAAAGATTTCCCGGACTGTTAGCAATCAGCCCCAGCATTTT; cdr3_aa: CASTPKISRTVSNQPQHF
clone_size: many; j_call: TRBJ1-6; d_call: TRBD1; v_call: TRBV2; cdr3_nt: TGTGCCAGCAGTGATGGGACAGCCGAGAATTCACCCCTCCACTTT; cdr3_aa: CASSDGTAENSPLHF
clone_size: many; j_call: TRBJ1-2; d_call: TRBD1; v_call: TRBV7-8; cdr3_nt: TGTGCCAGCAGCTTAGCGCGGGACAGGGTTGACGGCTACACCTTC; cdr3_aa: CASSLARDRVDGYTF
clone_size: few; j_call: TRBJ2-5; d_call: -; v_call: TRBV18; cdr3_nt: TGTGCCAGCTCACCCGGTCGGCAAGAGACCCAGTACTTC; cdr3_aa: CASSPGRQETQYF
clone_size: many; j_call: TRBJ2-1; d_call: TRBD2; v_call: TRBV4-3; cdr3_nt: TGCGCCAGCAGCCAAGCCGGGACTAGCTCCTACAATGAGCAGTTCTTC; cdr3_aa: CASSQAGTSSYNEQFF
clone_size: many; j_call: TRBJ1-5; d_call: -; v_call: TRBV10-2; cdr3_nt: TGCGCCAGCAGTGAGTGGGGGATCAATCAGCCCCAGCATTTT; cdr3_aa: CASSEWGINQPQHF
clone_size: many; j_call: TRBJ1-2; d_call: TRBD1; v_call: TRBV28; cdr3_nt: TGTGCCAGCAGCACACGGGACAGCCCGAACTATGGCTACACCTTC; cdr3_aa: CASSTRDSPNYGYTF
clone_size: many; j_call: TRBJ2-7; d_call: -; v_call: TRBV25-1; cdr3_nt: TGTGCCAGCAGTGAACCAGGGATCCTCTCCTACGAGCAGTACTTC; cdr3_aa: CASSEPGILSYEQYF
clone_size: many; j_call: TRBJ2-1; d_call: -; v_call: TRBV20-1; cdr3_nt: TGCAGTGCTAGAGACCGGTACAAGCAGTTCTTC; cdr3_aa: CSARDRYKQFF
clone_size: many; j_call: TRBJ1-1; d_call: -; v_call: TRBV12-3/TRBV12-4; cdr3_nt: TGTGCCAGCAGTTTAGCGGGGGTCGTACACGAAGCTTTCTTT; cdr3_aa: CASSLAGVVHEAFF
clone_size: many; j_call: TRBJ2-2; d_call: TRBD2; v_call: TRBV19; cdr3_nt: TGTGCCAGTAGTTCCTTGCGGGAGGGTTGGGAGCTGTTTTTT; cdr3_aa: CASSSLREGWELFF
clone_size: many; j_call: TRBJ2-5; d_call: -; v_call: TRBV29-1; cdr3_nt: TGCAGCGTCACTTCCCCGGATGGAGAGACCCAGTACTTC; cdr3_aa: CSVTSPDGETQYF
clone_size: many; j_call: TRBJ1-5; d_call: TRBD1; v_call: TRBV19; cdr3_nt: TGTGCCAGTACGGGGGGACAGGGACCTTGGGGCAATCAGCCCCAGCATTTT; cdr3_aa: CASTGGQGPWGNQPQHF
clone_size: many; j_call: TRBJ2-1; d_call: -; v_call: TRBV29-1; cdr3_nt: TGCAGCGTTCTAGTCCTGGGGAATGAGCAGTTCTTC; cdr3_aa: CSVLVLGNEQFF
clone_size: many; j_call: TRBJ2-1; d_call: TRBD2; v_call: TRBV5-1; cdr3_nt: TGCGCCAGCAGCTTCACTAGCGCCCCTAACAATGAGCAGTTCTTC; cdr3_aa: CASSFTSAPNNEQFF
clone_size: many; j_call: TRBJ1-1; d_call: -; v_call: TRBV19; cdr3_nt: TGTGCCAGTACTCCATCCAGGGCGGGCACTGAAGCTTTCTTT; cdr3_aa: CASTPSRAGTEAFF
clone_size: -; j_call: TRBJ2-7; d_call: -; v_call: TRBV11-2; cdr3_nt: TGTGCCAGCAGCTTAGACAGGGTGGCCCTTGACGAGCAGTACTTC; cdr3_aa: CASSLDRVALDEQYF
clone_size: -; j_call: TRBJ2-1; d_call: TRBD2; v_call: TRBV9; cdr3_nt: TGTGCCAGCAGCGCAGATGGGGGGGGAGGTGAGCAGTTCTTC; cdr3_aa: CASSADGGGGEQFF
clone_size: many; j_call: TRBJ2-3; d_call: -; v_call: TRBV4-1; cdr3_nt: TGCGCCAGCAGCCAAGGAACAGGGTTCGGCGATACGCAGTATTTT; cdr3_aa: CASSQGTGFGDTQYF
clone_size: many; j_call: TRBJ1-2; d_call: TRBD1; v_call: TRBV12-3/TRBV12-4; cdr3_nt: TGTGCCAGCAGAGGGACAGGGGCCTATGGCTACACCTTC; cdr3_aa: CASRGTGAYGYTF
clone_size: many; j_call: TRBJ1-4; d_call: -; v_call: TRBV2; cdr3_nt: TGTGCCAGCAGGGGAGGAAGGACTAATGAAAAACTGTTTTTT; cdr3_aa: CASRGGRTNEKLFF
clone_size: many; j_call: TRBJ1-4; d_call: -; v_call: TRBV5-4; cdr3_nt: TGTGCCAGCAGGATGGGGGGATCGACTAATGAAAAACTGTTTTTT; cdr3_aa: CASRMGGSTNEKLFF
clone_size: many; j_call: TRBJ2-7; d_call: TRBD2; v_call: TRBV7-2; cdr3_nt: TGTGCCAGCAGCCGGGGAGGGCCAGGTTTGTCCGAGCAGTACTTC; cdr3_aa: CASSRGGPGLSEQYF
clone_size: many; j_call: TRBJ2-3; d_call: -; v_call: TRBV11-2; cdr3_nt: TGTGCCAGCAGCACCCTGGGCGCAGATACGCAGTATTTT; cdr3_aa: CASSTLGADTQYF
clone_size: many; j_call: TRBJ2-1; d_call: -; v_call: TRBV20-1; cdr3_nt: TGCAGTGCTCTTATTAGCGGCAGCTCCTACAATGAGCAGTTCTTC; cdr3_aa: CSALISGSSYNEQFF
clone_size: many; j_call: TRBJ1-6; d_call: -; v_call: TRBV14; cdr3_nt: TGTGCCAGCAGCCAATGGGCAGGGACTGGTTCACCCCTCCACTTT; cdr3_aa: CASSQWAGTGSPLHF
clone_size: many; j_call: TRBJ2-1; d_call: -; v_call: TRBV11-2; cdr3_nt: TGTGCCAGCAGCGGAGGACCGCTCAATGAGCAGTTCTTC; cdr3_aa: CASSGGPLNEQFF
clone_size: many; j_call: TRBJ2-1; d_call: TRBD2; v_call: TRBV5-1; cdr3_nt: TGCGCCAGCAGCTTGGACGGACTAGCGATCGGTGAGCAGTTCTTC; cdr3_aa: CASSLDGLAIGEQFF
clone_size: many; j_call: TRBJ2-2; d_call: -; v_call: TRBV5-1; cdr3_nt: TGCGCCAGCAGCTTTGGGCAGGGGAACACCGGGGAGCTGTTTTTT; cdr3_aa: CASSFGQGNTGELFF
clone_size: few; j_call: TRBJ2-7; d_call: -; v_call: TRBV20-1; cdr3_nt: TGCAGTGCCCCGACAACCTCCTACGAGCAGTACTTC; cdr3_aa: CSAPTTSYEQYF
clone_size: many; j_call: TRBJ2-3; d_call: -; v_call: TRBV29-1; cdr3_nt: TGCAGCGTTGGTCAGGCGGAGGGTGCGCAGTATTTT; cdr3_aa: CSVGQAEGAQYF
clone_size: many; j_call: TRBJ2-1; d_call: TRBD2; v_call: TRBV4-2; cdr3_nt: TGTGCCAGCAGCCAAGGCCCTGGACTAGCGGGAGGTCGTAGCTCCTACAATGAGCAGTTCTTC; cdr3_aa: CASSQGPGLAGGRSSYNEQFF
clone_size: many; j_call: TRBJ1-6; d_call: -; v_call: TRBV2; cdr3_nt: TGTGCCAGCAGTGAATACCAGGGGCCGGATAGTTCACCCCTCCACTTT; cdr3_aa: CASSEYQGPDSSPLHF
clone_size: many; j_call: TRBJ2-7; d_call: -; v_call: TRBV28; cdr3_nt: TGTGCCAGCAGTTTAATGACTTTAAGGGCGTACAAGCAGTACTTC; cdr3_aa: CASSLMTLRAYKQYF
clone_size: many; j_call: TRBJ2-7; d_call: TRBD2; v_call: TRBV11-1; cdr3_nt: TGTGCCAGCGGGCCTGGACTAGTTGACTACGAGCAGTACTTC; cdr3_aa: CASGPGLVDYEQYF
clone_size: many; j_call: TRBJ1-1; d_call: -; v_call: TRBV20-1; cdr3_nt: TGCAGTGCTAGAGGCGGGGGTTGGGGCTTCTTT; cdr3_aa: CSARGGGWGFF
clone_size: many; j_call: TRBJ2-5; d_call: -; v_call: TRBV20-1; cdr3_nt: TGCAGTGCTAGAGATCATCGAGAGGGAGAGACCCAGTACTTC; cdr3_aa: CSARDHREGETQYF
clone_size: many; j_call: TRBJ2-7; d_call: -; v_call: TRBV7-2; cdr3_nt: TGTGCCAGCAGCTTACTGATAACCTACGAGCAGTACTTC; cdr3_aa: CASSLLITYEQYF
clone_size: many; j_call: TRBJ2-2; d_call: -; v_call: TRBV12-3/TRBV12-4; cdr3_nt: TGTGCCAGCAGTTTCGGCGGGGAGCTGTTTTTT; cdr3_aa: CASSFGGELFF
clone_size: many; j_call: TRBJ2-1; d_call: -; v_call: TRBV4-3; cdr3_nt: TGCGCCAGCAGCCAAGGAAGCGGAGGGGGCCTATATGAGCAGTTCTTC; cdr3_aa: CASSQGSGGGLYEQFF
clone_size: many; j_call: TRBJ2-7; d_call: TRBD1; v_call: TRBV20-1; cdr3_nt: TGCAGTGCTACCGGGACAGGGGTTTACGAGCAGTACTTC; cdr3_aa: CSATGTGVYEQYF
clone_size: -; j_call: TRBJ1-2; d_call: -; v_call: TRBV7-9; cdr3_nt: TGTGCCAGCAGCCCTGAATACTATGGCTACACCTTC; cdr3_aa: CASSPEYYGYTF
clone_size: many; j_call: TRBJ2-3; d_call: -; v_call: TRBV29-1; cdr3_nt: TGCAGCGTTGTCCCAAACCGGGGCCCCATGGATACGCAGTATTTT; cdr3_aa: CSVVPNRGPMDTQYF
clone_size: many; j_call: TRBJ2-4; d_call: -; v_call: TRBV5-4; cdr3_nt: TGTGCCAGCAGCCTTGGACAGACTTTAGCCAAAAACATTCAGTACTTC; cdr3_aa: CASSLGQTLAKNIQYF
clone_size: many; j_call: TRBJ2-2; d_call: -; v_call: TRBV5-6; cdr3_nt: TGTGCCAGCAGCTTGGCGGCCGGGGAGCTGTTTTTT; cdr3_aa: CASSLAAGELFF
clone_size: many; j_call: TRBJ2-3; d_call: TRBD2; v_call: TRBV10-3; cdr3_nt: TGTGCCATCAGTATGGATAGCGGGAGCCCAACAGATACGCAGTATTTT; cdr3_aa: CAISMDSGSPTDTQYF
clone_size: -; j_call: TRBJ2-1; d_call: TRBD1; v_call: TRBV20-1; cdr3_nt: TGCAGTGCTAGAGATTACAGGGGAACAGGGCCCTACAATGAGCAGTTCTTC; cdr3_aa: CSARDYRGTGPYNEQFF